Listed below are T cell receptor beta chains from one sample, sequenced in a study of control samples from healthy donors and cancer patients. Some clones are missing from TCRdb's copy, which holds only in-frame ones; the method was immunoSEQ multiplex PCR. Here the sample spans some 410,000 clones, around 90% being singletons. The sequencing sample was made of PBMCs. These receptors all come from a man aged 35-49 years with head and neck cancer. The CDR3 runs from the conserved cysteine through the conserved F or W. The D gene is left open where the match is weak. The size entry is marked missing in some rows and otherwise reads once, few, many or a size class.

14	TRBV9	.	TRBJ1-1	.	CASSVVVVDTEAFF	TGTGCCAGCAGCGTAGTGGTCGTGGACACTGAAGCTTTCTTT
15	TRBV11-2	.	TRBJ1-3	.	CASSPLVGSGNTIYF	TGTGCCAGCAGCCCCCTCGTGGGGTCTGGAAACACCATATATTTT
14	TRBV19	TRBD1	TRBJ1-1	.	CASSYGTENTEAFF	TGTGCCAGTAGTTACGGGACAGAGAACACTGAAGCTTTCTTT
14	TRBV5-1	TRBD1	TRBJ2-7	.	CASSSTGGSYEQYF	TGCGCCAGCAGCTCTACAGGGGGCTCCTACGAGCAGTACTTC
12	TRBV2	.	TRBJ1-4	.	CASSEVEEKLFF	TGTGCCAGCAGTGAAGTAGAAGAAAAACTGTTTTTT
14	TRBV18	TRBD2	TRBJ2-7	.	CASSTGGLPYEQYF	TGTGCCAGCTCAACGGGAGGACTCCCCTACGAGCAGTACTTC
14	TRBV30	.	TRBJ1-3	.	CAWRETGSGNTIYF	TGTGCCTGGAGAGAAACAGGCTCTGGAAACACCATATATTTT
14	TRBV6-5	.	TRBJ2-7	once	CASSQDRGYYEQYF	TGTGCCAGCAGTCAGGACCGAGGATACTACGAGCAGTACTTC
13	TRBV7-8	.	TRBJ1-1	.	CASSSQPNTEAFF	TGTGCCAGCAGCTCCCAACCAAACACTGAAGCTTTCTTT
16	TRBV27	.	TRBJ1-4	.	CASSYGQYATNEKLFF	TGTGCCAGCAGTTACGGACAGTATGCAACTAATGAAAAACTGTTTTTT
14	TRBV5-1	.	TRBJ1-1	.	CASSLGGQNTEAFF	TGCGCCAGCAGCTTGGGGGGACAGAACACTGAAGCTTTCTTT
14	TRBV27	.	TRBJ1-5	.	CASSQGINNQPQHF	TGTGCCAGCAGTCAGGGGATTAACAATCAGCCCCAGCATTTT
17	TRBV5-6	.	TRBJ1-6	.	CASSSRTASSYNSPLHF	TGTGCCAGCAGCTCCCGGACAGCGAGCTCCTATAATTCACCCCTCCACTTT
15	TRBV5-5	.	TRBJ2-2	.	CASSSGHTNTGELFF	TGTGCCAGCAGCTCGGGACATACGAACACCGGGGAGCTGTTTTTT
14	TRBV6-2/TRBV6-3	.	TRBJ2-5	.	CASSLGHTQETQYF	TGTGCCAGCAGTTTGGGACATACTCAAGAGACCCAGTACTTC
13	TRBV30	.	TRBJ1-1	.	CAWTPPSSREAFF	TGTGCCTGGACTCCGCCAAGCAGCCGTGAAGCTTTCTTT
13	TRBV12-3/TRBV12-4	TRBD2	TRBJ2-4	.	CASSSTSGYIQYF	TGTGCCAGCAGTTCCACTAGCGGGTACATTCAGTACTTC
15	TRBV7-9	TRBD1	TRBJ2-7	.	CASSPPSGQGHEQYF	TGTGCCAGCAGTCCCCCTTCGGGACAGGGGCACGAGCAGTACTTC
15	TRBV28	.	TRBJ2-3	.	CASSLAGGTTDTQYF	TGTGCCAGCAGTTTAGCTGGCGGGACCACAGATACGCAGTATTTT
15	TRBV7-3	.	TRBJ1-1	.	CASSPSVGPNTEAFF	TGTGCCAGCAGCCCCAGTGTCGGGCCGAACACTGAAGCTTTCTTT
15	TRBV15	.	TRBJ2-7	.	CATSLWGEGAYEQYF	TGTGCCACCAGCCTTTGGGGGGAGGGGGCGTACGAGCAGTACTTC
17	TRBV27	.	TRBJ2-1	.	CASSSRLDSLSYNEQFF	TGTGCCAGCAGTTCCCGATTAGACAGTCTCTCCTACAATGAGCAGTTCTTC
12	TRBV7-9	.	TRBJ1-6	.	CASSYDESPLHF	TGTGCCAGCAGCTACGACGAGTCACCCCTCCACTTT
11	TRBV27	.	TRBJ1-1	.	CASFFAAGAFF	TGTGCCAGCTTTTTTGCGGCGGGAGCTTTCTTT
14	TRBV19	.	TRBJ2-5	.	CATCPAGSRETQYF	TGTGCCACCTGCCCCGCAGGGTCTCGAGAGACCCAGTACTTC
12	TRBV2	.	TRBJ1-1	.	CASSEGAAEAFF	TGTGCCAGCAGTGAGGGGGCCGCTGAAGCTTTCTTT
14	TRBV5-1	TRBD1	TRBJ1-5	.	CASSAGTENQPQHF	TGCGCCAGCAGCGCGGGGACAGAAAATCAGCCCCAGCATTTT
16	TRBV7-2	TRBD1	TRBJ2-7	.	CASSLFEWDSIHEQYF	TGTGCCAGCAGCTTATTTGAATGGGACAGCATCCACGAGCAGTACTTC
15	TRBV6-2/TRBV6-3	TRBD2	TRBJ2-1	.	CASSRTSFRSNEQFF	TGTGCCAGCAGCCGGACTAGCTTTAGGTCCAATGAGCAGTTCTTC
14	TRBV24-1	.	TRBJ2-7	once	CATSAPGSSYEQYF	TGTGCCACCAGTGCGCCGGGGAGCTCCTACGAGCAGTACTTC
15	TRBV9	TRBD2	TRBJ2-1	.	CASSVGSGSYNEQFF	TGTGCCAGCAGCGTAGGAAGCGGGAGTTACAATGAGCAGTTCTTC
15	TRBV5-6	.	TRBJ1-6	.	CASSLGFRENSPLHF	TGTGCCAGCAGCTTGGGTTTCAGGGAAAATTCACCCCTCCACTTT
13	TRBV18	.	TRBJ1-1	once	CASSTSGNTEAFF	TGTGCCAGCTCAACCTCCGGGAACACTGAAGCTTTCTTT
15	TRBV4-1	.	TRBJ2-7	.	CASSQEGSPYFEQYF	TGCGCCAGCAGCCAAGAAGGCAGCCCCTATTTCGAGCAGTACTTC
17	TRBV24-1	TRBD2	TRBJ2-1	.	CATSDLGAGGRFDEQFF	TGTGCCACCAGTGATTTAGGAGCGGGAGGGCGCTTTGATGAGCAGTTCTTC
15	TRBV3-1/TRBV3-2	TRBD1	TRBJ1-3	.	CASSRETGVGNTIYF	TGTGCCAGCAGCCGGGAGACAGGGGTAGGAAACACCATATATTTT
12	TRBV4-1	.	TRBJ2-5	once	CATGGPQETQYF	TGCGCCACCGGGGGGCCCCAAGAGACCCAGTACTTC
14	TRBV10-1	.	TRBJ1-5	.	CASPPPRPIQPQHF	TGCGCCAGCCCCCCTCCACGTCCGATACAGCCCCAGCATTTT
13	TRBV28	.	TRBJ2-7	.	CASMAGARREQYF	TGTGCCAGTATGGCCGGGGCCCGAAGAGAGCAGTACTTC
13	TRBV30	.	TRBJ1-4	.	CACPWGSNEKLFF	TGTGCCTGTCCTTGGGGATCTAATGAAAAACTGTTTTTT
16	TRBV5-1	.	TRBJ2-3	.	CASSLERGQLTDTQYF	TGCGCCAGCAGCTTGGAGCGGGGACAGTTAACAGATACGCAGTATTTT
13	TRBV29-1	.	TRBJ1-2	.	CSVAGRYNYGYTF	TGCAGCGTTGCGGGGAGATATAACTATGGCTACACCTTC
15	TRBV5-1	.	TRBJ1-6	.	CASSLDQSSNSPLHF	TGCGCCAGCAGCTTAGACCAATCAAGTAATTCACCCCTCCACTTT
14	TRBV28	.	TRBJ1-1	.	CASSSGLGNTEAFF	TGTGCCAGCAGTTCCGGTCTTGGGAACACTGAAGCTTTCTTT
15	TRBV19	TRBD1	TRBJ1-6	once	CASRSSGQPNSPLHF	TGTGCCAGTAGAAGTTCGGGACAGCCTAATTCACCCCTCCACTTT
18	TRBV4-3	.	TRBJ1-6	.	CASSQDGGRASYNSPLHF	TGCGCCAGCAGCCAAGATGGGGGGCGGGCGTCCTATAATTCACCCCTCCACTTT
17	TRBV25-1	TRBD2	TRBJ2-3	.	CASSEFLSGGGGDTQYF	TGTGCCAGCAGTGAATTCCTTAGCGGGGGGGGTGGAGATACGCAGTATTTT
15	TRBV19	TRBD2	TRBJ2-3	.	CASSASAGGLDTQYF	TGTGCCAGTAGCGCATCGGCGGGGGGACTAGATACGCAGTATTTT